The 26 T cell receptor beta chains below were found in one sample sequenced in a study of T cell therapy after organ transplantation. What these receptors recognize is not known. TCRdb keeps only in-frame clones here, not all; method: immunoSEQ multiplex PCR. Among around 50,000 clones listed, 85% to 95% were seen once. The material was CD8+ T cells from blood, obtained before autologous CMV-specific T cell therapy. These receptor sequences come from a human patient who had received a solid organ transplant and had CMV disease.

The chain links TRBV14 to TRBJ1-3, with 12 bases matching TRBD1. CDR3 length: 14 residues. Germline CDR1 SGHDN, CDR2 FVKESK. The V segment lost 6 bases and the J segment 4 bases; nucleotides outside the gene matches: 1. The CDR3 loop reads CASRGTGGGNTIYF. CDR3 in DNA: TGTGCCAGCAGAGGGACAGGGGGCGGAAACACCATATATTTT.

The chain recombines TRBV11-3 with TRBJ2-1; 10 bases map to TRBD2. V shed 5 bases and J 8 bases; nucleotides not matched to a gene: 12. Germline lookup yields CDR1 SGHNT and CDR2 YENEEA. The CDR3 runs to 16 residues. CDR3 sequence reads: CASSPRRGLASDEQFF. The CDR3, as DNA: TGTGCCAGCAGCCCTCGAAGGGGACTAGCGAGTGATGAGCAGTTCTTC. The entire variable domain, with the rest obtained from reference TRBV11-3 and TRBJ2-1, is as follows: EAGVVQSPRYKIIEKKQPVAFWCNPISGHNTLYWYLQNLGQGPELLIRYENEEAVDDSQLPKDRFSAERLKGVDSTLKIQPAELGDSAVYLCASSPRRGLASDEQFFGPGTRLTVL.

The chain recombines TRBV6-5 with TRBJ1-1, with 9 bases lining up with TRBD1. This CDR3 spans 15 amino acids. Trimming at V came to 7 bases and at J to 2 bases, leaving 8 bases not matched to a gene. Germline CDR1 and CDR2: MNHEY and SVGAGI. CDR3 DNA: TGTGCCAGCACAACAGGGGGCGAGATTAACACTGAAGCTTTCTTT. Its translation: CASTTGGEINTEAFF.

This chain joins TRBV27 and TRBJ1-2; TRBD1 matches at 8 bases. The CDR3 covers 13 residues. With V trimmed by 3 bases and J by 12 bases, 9 bases remained unmatched. The germline gives CDR1 MNHEY, CDR2 SMNVEV (reference sequence). Written as DNA, the CDR3 is TGTGCCAGCAGTTTCGACCGACAGGGGCAAAACACCTTC. Amino acids: CASSFDRQGQNTF.

This chain connects TRBV9 to TRBJ2-2; D is undetermined. V was shortened by 3 bases and J by 6 bases, with 6 bases between the two germline ends. Germline V CDR1 and CDR2: SGDLS, YYNGEE. This CDR3 is built from 12 residues. The DNA of the CDR3 is TGTGCCAGCAGCGGGGTCCCCGGGGAGCTGTTTTTT. Protein: CASSGVPGELFF. Variable domain in full (rest from reference TRBV9 and TRBJ2-2): DSGVTQTPKHLITATGQRVTLRCSPRSGDLSVYWYQQSLDQGLQFLIQYYNGEERAKGNILERFSAQQFPDLHSELNLSSLELGDSALYFCASSGVPGELFFGEGSRLTVL.

J is TRBJ1-4 and V is TRBV7-9, with D possibly TRBD1 on 5 matching bases. This CDR3 has 15 amino acids. Germline V gene lookup returns CDR1 SEHNR and CDR2 FQNEAQ (reference sequence). Between the trimmed V and J ends, which lost 3 bases and 3 bases, there was a span of 11 bases. CDR3 nucleotides: TGTGCCAGCAGCTTTTGGGGGAGGGCTAATGAAAAACTGTTTTTT. It codes for CASSFWGRANEKLFF.

V usage is TRBV6-4 and J usage is TRBJ1-1; D call uncertain. There are 12 residues in the CDR3. Trimming removed 0 bases at V and 11 bases at J, with 10 bases between. Germline CDR1 is MRHNA and CDR2 is SNTAGT. CDR3: CASSDSGNLAFF. CDR3 coding DNA: TGTGCCAGCAGTGACTCTGGGAACTTGGCTTTCTTT.

The genes are TRBV4-1 and TRBJ2-1; D perhaps matches TRBD2 (6 bases). V was clipped by 1 base and J by 9 bases, with 16 bases between them. Per the germline V gene, CDR1 is MGHRA and CDR2 is YSYEKL. The CDR3 extends over 15 amino acids. CDR3 coding DNA: TGCGCCAGCAGCCAAGCTGTGACTAGTCATCCTGAGCAGTTCTTC. Translating it yields CASSQAVTSHPEQFF.

The J gene is TRBJ2-5, the V gene TRBV6-1; D possibly corresponds to TRBD1 (6 bases). This CDR3 spans 16 amino acids. Per the germline V gene, CDR1 is MNHNS and CDR2 is SASEGT. V lost 3 bases and J lost 0, with 14 bases in between. In DNA, the CDR3 is TGTGCCAGCAGTGAGACAGGAGTAAGGTACCAAGAGACCCAGTACTTC. Amino acid sequence: CASSETGVRYQETQYF.

The V gene is TRBV30, the J gene TRBJ2-7; 7 bases are a match to TRBD2. This CDR3 has 16 amino acids. CDR1 is GTSNPN and CDR2 is SVGIG in the germline V gene (reference sequence). V lost 3 bases, J lost 6 bases, and 17 bases stayed unmatched. CDR3 sequence: CAWREQLGGSFFEQYF. In DNA form, the CDR3 reads TGTGCCTGGAGGGAACAATTGGGCGGGAGCTTCTTCGAGCAGTACTTC.

In this sample, this clone turned up once. The chain has TRBV6-6 and TRBJ1-5; a possible D gene is TRBD1 (5 bases). CDR1 MNHNY and CDR2 SVGAGI come from the germline V gene (reference sequence). The ends were cut back, 4 bases at V and 5 bases at J, with 15 bases in the middle. The CDR3 has 15 residues. CDR3 region: CASSSPGAGYQPQHF. As DNA, the CDR3 is TGTGCCAGCAGTTCCCCTGGGGCAGGGTATCAGCCCCAGCATTTT.

The V call is TRBV5-6, the J call TRBJ2-7; D remains unclear. Germline lookup yields CDR1 SGHDT and CDR2 YYEEEE. The V gene lost 0 bases and the J gene lost 2 bases, with 9 bases spanning the gap. CDR3 length: 14 residues. CDR3 residues: CASSLGAGTYEQYF. In DNA, the CDR3 is TGTGCCAGCAGCTTGGGCGCAGGCACCTACGAGCAGTACTTC.

The genes are TRBV13 and TRBJ2-3; 15 positions agree with TRBD2. CDR3 length: 18 amino acids. The germline V gene has CDR1 PRHDT and CDR2 FYEKMQ (reference sequence). V dropped 4 bases and J dropped 2; count of bases not matched to a gene: 7. In DNA form, the CDR3 reads TGTGCCAGCAGCTCAAGGGGGACTAGCGGGAGGATCACAGATACGCAGTATTTT. Its translation: CASSSRGTSGRITDTQYF.

This clone appeared once. The chain couples TRBV6-5 to TRBJ2-7; TRBD1 matches at 9 bases. The germline gives CDR1 MNHEY, CDR2 SVGAGI. V shed 0 bases and J 2 bases; nucleotides not matched to a gene: 5. The CDR3 sequence is 16 residues long. CDR3 nucleotides: TGTGCCAGCAGTTACTCTATAGGGACAGGGACCTACGAGCAGTACTTC. Its protein is CASSYSIGTGTYEQYF.

The chain joins TRBV9 to TRBJ1-5; D possibly corresponds to TRBD1 (6 bases). The germline CDR1 and CDR2 sequences are SGDLS and YYNGEE. Trimming removed 5 bases at V and 2 bases at J, with 20 bases between. This CDR3 spans 17 amino acids. The CDR3 reads CASSSGWGRAGNQPQHF. CDR3 coding DNA: TGTGCCAGCAGTTCTGGATGGGGGCGGGCGGGCAATCAGCCCCAGCATTTT. Variable domain in full (rest from reference TRBV9 and TRBJ1-5): DSGVTQTPKHLITATGQRVTLRCSPRSGDLSVYWYQQSLDQGLQFLIQYYNGEERAKGNILERFSAQQFPDLHSELNLSSLELGDSALYFCASSSGWGRAGNQPQHFGDGTRLSIL.

This chain uses TRBV30 with TRBJ2-7, with D possibly being TRBD1 (6 bases). V was cut by 2 bases and J by 12 bases, with 17 bases left in between. Germline lookup yields CDR1 GTSNPN and CDR2 SVGIG (reference sequence). The CDR3 runs 12 residues. DNA for the CDR3: TGTGCCTGGAGTCACGGGACACCCGGGCCGTACTTC. Translated, it gives CAWSHGTPGPYF.

The genes are TRBV9 and TRBJ1-3; 7 nucleotides line up with TRBD1. After removal of 0 bases from V and 4 bases from J, the junction contained 7 bases not matched to a gene. The CDR3 runs 16 residues. Germline loops: CDR1 SGDLS, CDR2 YYNGEE. CDR3 in DNA: TGTGCCAGCAGCGTAGAAGGAGAGGGGGCAGGAAACACCATATATTTT. It is translated as CASSVEGEGAGNTIYF.

The J gene is TRBJ2-7, the V gene TRBV11-2, with 8 bases identical to TRBD2. V shed 3 bases, J shed 2 bases, and the junction held 6 bases outside the gene matches. Germline loops: CDR1 SGHAT, CDR2 FQNNGV. The CDR3 is made up of 15 amino acids. The CDR3 DNA sequence: TGTGCCAGCAGCTTTGGCACGGGAGGGACCTACGAGCAGTACTTC. Translation gives CASSFGTGGTYEQYF.

The chain links TRBV6-5 to TRBJ1-5, with D possibly being TRBD1 (5 bases). This CDR3 contains 15 residues. Germline V gene data show CDR1 as MNHEY and CDR2 as SVGAGI. V shed 6 bases and J shed 7 bases, with 19 bases lying between them. CDR3 amino acids: CASSPLRGSGQPQHF. For the CDR3, the DNA is TGTGCCAGCAGCCCCTTGAGGGGCTCAGGGCAGCCCCAGCATTTT.

The chain links TRBV5-1 to TRBJ2-7; 10 nucleotides line up with TRBD1. This CDR3 is 15 amino acids long. CDR1 and CDR2 from the germline V gene are SGHRS and YFSETQ. Trimming at V came to 4 bases and at J to 3 bases, leaving 7 bases not matched to a gene. This chain's CDR3 is CASSLGQGKVYEQYF. The DNA for the CDR3 is TGCGCCAGCAGCCTGGGACAGGGGAAGGTCTACGAGCAGTACTTC.

The rearrangement uses TRBV6-5 and TRBJ1-2, with 7 nucleotides matching TRBD1. This CDR3 spans 12 amino acids. Germline-derived CDR1 and CDR2 are MNHEY and SVGAGI. After removal of 7 bases from V and 3 bases from J, the junction contained 2 bases not matched to a gene. CDR3 sequence (DNA): TGTGCCAGCACCCAGGGGGACTATGGCTACACCTTC. Amino acid sequence: CASTQGDYGYTF.

The chain carries TRBV6-5 and TRBJ1-6, with no clear D. The CDR3 runs to 14 residues. V was pared by 4 bases and J by 4 bases, with 8 bases between. From germline, CDR1 is MNHEY and CDR2 SVGAGI. CDR3 residues: CASSSGIYNSPLHF. CDR3 bases: TGTGCCAGCAGTTCGGGCATATATAATTCACCCCTCCACTTT.

The chain has TRBV7-9 and TRBJ2-7; TRBD2 might be the D (6 bases). The germline CDR1 and CDR2 sequences are SEHNR and FQNEAQ (reference sequence). This CDR3 comprises 10 residues. V was clipped by 5 bases and J by 7 bases, with 6 bases between them. The CDR3 nucleotides are TGTGCCAGCAGCGGGGGGGAGCAGTACTTC. Residues: CASSGGEQYF.

This chain joins TRBV1 and TRBJ2-3; the tabulated D call, TRBD2, remains unverified against the DNA. TRBV1 is labeled a pseudogene. The CDR3 totals 21 residues. The CDR3 nucleotides are TGCACCAGCAGCCAAGGCCGGGCGATAGCGGGGGGCCCTGAAATCACAGATACGCAGTATTTT. Residues: CTSSQGRAIAGGPEITDTQYF.

The chain carries TRBV6-4 and TRBJ2-2; D is perhaps TRBD1 or TRBD2 (6 bases each). This CDR3 region has 15 residues. V lost 3 bases and J lost 6, with 14 bases in between. Germline assignment: CDR1 MRHNA and CDR2 SNTAGT. CDR3 region: CASSEEAGEAGELFF. The CDR3 DNA sequence: TGTGCCAGCAGTGAGGAGGCAGGGGAGGCCGGGGAGCTGTTTTTT.

The gene calls are TRBV19 and TRBJ1-1; TRBD1 agrees at 7 bases. V was clipped by 6 bases and J by 3 bases; unmatched bases: 10. CDR3 length: 15 amino acids. Germline-derived CDR1 and CDR2 are LNHDA and SQIVND (reference sequence). The CDR3: CASSMGRGGYTEAFF. In DNA, the CDR3 is TGTGCCAGTAGCATGGGCCGAGGGGGCTACACTGAAGCTTTCTTT.